This T cell receptor beta chain was sequenced in a study of regulatory T cells in long-lasting Graves disease. The overall study: Persistence in Graves' disease required over 5 years of antithyroid drugs plus positive TSH receptor antibodies.

Study-wide results and limits: There was favoring of TRBV28, TRBJ1-2 and TRBJ2-5 in persistent disease. Having few samples may have compromised the accuracy.

Time point in this sample: persistent/refractory GD, antithyroid drugs over 5 years with positive TRAb. Generation of the TCR library employed RNA extracted from PBMCs. As regards this clonotype: What it recognizes is unknown.

V was shortened by 0 bases and J by 4 bases, with 6 bases between the two germline ends. The germline V gene encodes CDR1 SGHRS and CDR2 YFSETQ. The CDR3 is made up of 13 amino acids. With iRepertoire HTBI primers and Arm-PCR of CDR3 regions, TCR beta libraries were built. Original analysis: Across the samples, identification revealed approximately 66 TRBV and around 13 TRBJ segments. MiXCR, applied by TCRdb to the multiplex PCR reads, yields one record per CDR3 protein. In this record, the V and J calls reflect TCRdb's handling and not the investigators' own analysis. The data contain some 330,000 distinct CDR3 sequences, 20% to 25% of them singletons.

This clonotype originated in a woman in her 40s with Graves disease. The source material was peripheral blood mononuclear cells (PBMCs), sampled when the disease was refractory, from a patient treated with antithyroid drugs. The rearrangement joins TRBV5-1 to TRBJ2-3; D uncertain. The CDR3 region is CASSLEGSDTQYF. As DNA, the CDR3 is TGCGCCAGCAGCTTGGAAGGGTCAGATACGCAGTATTTT. The full variable domain, rest sourced from reference TRBV5-1 and TRBJ2-3, is KAGVTQTPRYLIKTRGQQVTLSCSPISGHRSVSWYQQTPGQGLQFLFEYFSETQRNKGNFPGRFSGRQFSNSRSEMNVSTLELGDSALYLCASSLEGSDTQYFGPGTRLTVL.